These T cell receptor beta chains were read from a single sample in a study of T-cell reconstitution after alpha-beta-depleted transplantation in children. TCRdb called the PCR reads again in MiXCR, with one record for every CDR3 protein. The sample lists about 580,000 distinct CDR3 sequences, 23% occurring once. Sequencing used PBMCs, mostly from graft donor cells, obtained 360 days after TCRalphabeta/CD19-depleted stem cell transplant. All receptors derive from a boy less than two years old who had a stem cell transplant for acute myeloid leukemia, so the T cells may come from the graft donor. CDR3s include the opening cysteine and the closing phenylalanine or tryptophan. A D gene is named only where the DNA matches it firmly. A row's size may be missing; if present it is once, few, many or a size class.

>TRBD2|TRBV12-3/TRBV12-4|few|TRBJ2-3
CASSPGLARDTQYF
TGTGCCAGCAGTCCCGGACTAGCCCGAGATACGCAGTATTTT
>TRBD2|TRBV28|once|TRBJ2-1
CASSLLGLEQFF
TGTGCCAGCAGTTTATTGGGACTAGAGCAGTTCTTC
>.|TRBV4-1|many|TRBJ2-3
CASSQVGLAADTQYF
TGCGCCAGCAGCCAAGTGGGGTTAGCGGCAGATACGCAGTATTTT
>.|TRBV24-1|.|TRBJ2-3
CATIGTKDDTQYF
TGTGCCACCATCGGGACAAAGGACGATACGCAGTATTTT
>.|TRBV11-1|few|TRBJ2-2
CASSLALGPLNTGELFF
TGTGCCAGCAGCTTAGCCCTGGGACCCCTGAACACCGGGGAGCTGTTTTTT
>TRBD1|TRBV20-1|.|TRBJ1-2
CSARDPDRDYGYTF
TGCAGTGCTAGAGATCCGGACAGGGACTATGGCTACACCTTC
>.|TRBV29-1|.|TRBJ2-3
CSVAPQPKSDTQYF
TGCAGCGTTGCCCCGCAACCGAAATCAGATACGCAGTATTTT
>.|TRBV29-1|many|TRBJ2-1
CSHRDPKSSYNEQFF
TGCAGCCACCGGGACCCGAAGAGCTCCTACAATGAGCAGTTCTTC
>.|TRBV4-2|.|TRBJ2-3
CASSPPLIPDTQYF
TGTGCCAGCAGCCCCCCTTTGATCCCAGATACGCAGTATTTT
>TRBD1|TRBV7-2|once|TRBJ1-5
CASSLRTGGDQPQHF
TGTGCCAGCAGCCTAAGGACAGGGGGCGATCAGCCCCAGCATTTT
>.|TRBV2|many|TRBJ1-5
CASSSQGSRGNQPQHF
TGTGCCAGCAGTTCGCAGGGGAGCAGAGGCAATCAGCCCCAGCATTTT
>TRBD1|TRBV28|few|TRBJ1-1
CASSSPTGTAEAFF
TGTGCCAGCAGTTCTCCGACAGGGACGGCTGAAGCTTTCTTT
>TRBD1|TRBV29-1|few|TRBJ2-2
CSVLKGWTGVTGELFF
TGCAGCGTCCTTAAAGGGTGGACAGGGGTCACCGGGGAGCTGTTTTTT
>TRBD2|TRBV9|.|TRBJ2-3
CASSASGGGLRGTDTQYF
TGTGCCAGCAGCGCTTCCGGCGGGGGGTTGAGGGGCACAGATACGCAGTATTTT